This T cell receptor beta chain was found in a study of shared clonotypes between healthy human individuals. Per sorted-subset replicate PCR, input was 200 to 250 ng DNA, representing around 30,000 T cell genomes. TCRdb keeps only in-frame clones here, not all; method: immunoSEQ multiplex PCR. Here the sample spans a few million clones, 85% to 95% being singletons. Points from the study as a whole: Shared clonotypes: roughly 4.7% naive CD4, about 4% naive CD8, roughly 2.2% memory CD4, roughly 0.4% memory CD8. Non-shared clonotypes had lower generation probabilities than those shared by all four donors.

As for this clone: Its antigen is undetermined.

Donors were healthy HIV-negative adults without recent acute infections or vaccinations. This TCR was recovered from a man younger than 35 in good health. Some clones in this sample may be carry-over from other donors' samples. The source material was naive CD4+ T cells from PBMCs. Subset specified: CD45RA+ positively selected.

The CDR3 reads CASSSAPPIWAATNEKLFF. In DNA, the CDR3 is TGTGCCAGCAGCTCGGCTCCCCCTATCTGGGCAGCAACTAATGAAAAACTGTTTTTT. The chain has TRBV28 and TRBJ1-4; unclear D gene. The CDR3 extends over 19 amino acids. V lost 6 bases to trimming and J lost 0 bases, with 23 bases between them. Germline CDR1 reads MDHEN; CDR2 reads SYDVKM.